This T cell receptor beta chain was observed in a study of CD8 T cells in Susac syndrome. Random hexamers served to reverse transcribe roughly 0.5 to 1 ug RNA. Amplification of TCR beta CDR3 spanned 54 Vbeta and 13 Jbeta via immunoSEQ multiplex PCR. TCRdb independently ran MiXCR on the immunoSEQ multiplex PCR reads; one entry per CDR3 protein. The repertoire holds around 230,000 distinct CDR3 sequences, with about 96% as singletons. Between the trimmed V and J ends, which lost 4 bases and 0 bases, there was a span of 3 bases. This CDR3 region has 12 residues. Germline V gene data show CDR1 as SQVTM and CDR2 as ANQGSEA. High-throughput TCR beta sequencing covered peripheral CD8+ and CD4+ T cells. It was treatment-naive patients with stable or active relapsing-remitting disease who made up the multiple sclerosis controls. TEMRA cells were FACS-enriched, unlike CD8+ and CD4+ T cells, which were negatively isolated.

The source of this sequence is a human donor with multiple sclerosis. This chain uses TRBV29-1 with TRBJ2-2; no reliable D call. Material: CD4+ T cells from PBMCs. The CDR3 is CSVVTNTGELFF. The CDR3, as DNA: TGCAGCGTTGTGACGAACACCGGGGAGCTGTTTTTT.